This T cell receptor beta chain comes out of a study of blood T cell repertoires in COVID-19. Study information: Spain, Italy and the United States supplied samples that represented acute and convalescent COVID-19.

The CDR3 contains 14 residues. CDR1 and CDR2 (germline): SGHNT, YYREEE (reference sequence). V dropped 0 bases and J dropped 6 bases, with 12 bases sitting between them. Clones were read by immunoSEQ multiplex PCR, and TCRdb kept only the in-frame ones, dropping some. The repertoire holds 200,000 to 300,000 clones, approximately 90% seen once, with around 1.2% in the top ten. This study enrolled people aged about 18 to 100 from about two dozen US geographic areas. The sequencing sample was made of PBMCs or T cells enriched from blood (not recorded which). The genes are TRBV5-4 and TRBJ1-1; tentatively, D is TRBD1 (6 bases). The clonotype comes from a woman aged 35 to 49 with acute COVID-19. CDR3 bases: TGTGCCAGCAGCTTGGAAACAGGGCGTCCTGAAGCTTTCTTT. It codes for CASSLETGRPEAFF.